The present TCR beta chain was sequenced within a study of T-cell reconstitution after alpha-beta-depleted transplantation in children. CDR3 length: 13 amino acids. CDR1 is MNHEY and CDR2 is SVGEGT in the germline V gene. Trimming left V 7 bases short and J 2 bases short, with 12 bases between. This clonotype was recorded at least ten times. No antigen is known for it. Notes on the study in general: Alpha-beta T cells about two months after transplant reportedly derived from several hundred expanded graft clones. Some patients' high day-60 TCRbeta diversity was traced to surviving recipient T cells and thymic progenitors.

Library preparation (for TCRbeta) was performed with unique molecular identifiers. Via MiXCR, TCRdb re-called the PCR reads, giving one row per CDR3 protein. In the table there are about 200,000 distinct CDR3 sequences, 6.3% of which are singletons. Here the sequenced sample was PBMCs, taken before TCRalphabeta/CD19-depleted stem cell transplant. The chain links TRBV6-2 or TRBV6-3 to TRBJ2-7; the D is unclear. This clonotype originated in a girl in the first two years of life with combined immunodeficiency, due to receive a stem cell transplant. In nucleotides, the CDR3 is TGTGCCAGCACGTCGCGGTTCCCCTACGAGCAGTACTTC. This codes for CASTSRFPYEQYF.